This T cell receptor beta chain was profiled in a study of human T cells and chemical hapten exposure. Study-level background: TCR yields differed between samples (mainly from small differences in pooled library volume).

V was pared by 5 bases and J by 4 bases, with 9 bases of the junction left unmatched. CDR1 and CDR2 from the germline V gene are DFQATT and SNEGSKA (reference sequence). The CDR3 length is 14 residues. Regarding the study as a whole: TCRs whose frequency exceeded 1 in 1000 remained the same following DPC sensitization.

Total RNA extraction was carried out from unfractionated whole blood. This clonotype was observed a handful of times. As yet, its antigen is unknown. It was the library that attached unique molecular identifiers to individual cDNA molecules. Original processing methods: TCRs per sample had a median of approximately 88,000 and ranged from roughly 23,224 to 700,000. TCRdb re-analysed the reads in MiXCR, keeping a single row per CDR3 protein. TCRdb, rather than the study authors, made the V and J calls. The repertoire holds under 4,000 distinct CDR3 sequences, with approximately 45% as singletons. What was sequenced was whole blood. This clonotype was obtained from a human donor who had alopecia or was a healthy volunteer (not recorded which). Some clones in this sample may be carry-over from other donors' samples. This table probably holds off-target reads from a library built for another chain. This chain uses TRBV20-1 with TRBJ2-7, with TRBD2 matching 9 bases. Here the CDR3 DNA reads TGCAGTGCTCCCAATAGCGGGGGCGGGTACGAGCAGTACTTC. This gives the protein CSAPNSGGGYEQYF.